These T cell receptor beta chains were read from a single sample in a study of vaccination and CD4 T cells after COVID-19. TCRdb called the PCR reads again in MiXCR, with one record for every CDR3 protein. The sample holds more than 15,000 distinct CDR3 sequences, over 40% seen once. These TCRs' antigens remain unknown. The sequenced material came from CD4+ T cells from blood, cultured in vitro. The origin of the receptors is a human donor who had recovered from COVID-19. CDR3s include the opening cysteine and the closing phenylalanine or tryptophan. D genes are given only for firm matches. Clone size is not always given. Where it is, it says once, few, many or a class for expanded clones.

TRBV5-4	.	TRBJ2-7	.	CASSLTQGRGEQYF	TGTGCCAGCAGCTTGACCCAAGGACGCGGAGAGCAGTACTTC
TRBV6-4	few	TRBJ2-3	.	CASSLDAATDTQYF	TGTGCCAGCAGCCTGGATGCTGCCACAGATACGCAGTATTTT
TRBV21-1	.	TRBJ1-1	.	CASVHHRWWGRRTEAFF	TGTGCCAGCGTCCATCATCGGTGGTGGGGGCGTCGGACTGAAGCTTTCTTT
TRBV20-1	few	TRBJ1-5	.	CSARDGGTTVWNQPQHF	TGCAGTGCTAGAGATGGGGGGACAACTGTTTGGAATCAGCCCCAGCATTTT
TRBV6-1	.	TRBJ1-1	.	CASSPPTQGPTEAFF	TGTGCCAGCAGTCCTCCGACTCAGGGACCCACTGAAGCTTTCTTT
TRBV6-2/TRBV6-3	.	TRBJ2-3	.	CAGGFTHTDTQYF	TGTGCCGGGGGCTTCACGCACACAGATACGCAGTATTTT
TRBV20-1	.	TRBJ1-5	TRBD1	CSASGDSQHQPQHF	TGCAGTGCTAGCGGGGACAGCCAACATCAGCCCCAGCATTTT
TRBV19	.	TRBJ2-7	.	CASSMIGGGRYEQYF	TGTGCCAGTAGCATGATAGGGGGAGGGCGCTACGAGCAGTACTTC
TRBV20-1	.	TRBJ2-1	.	CSARDPGLGEQFF	TGCAGTGCTAGAGATCCCGGACTTGGTGAGCAGTTCTTC
TRBV19	few	TRBJ1-2	.	CASSQGRGYGYTF	TGTGCCAGTAGCCAAGGCCGAGGGTATGGCTACACCTTC
TRBV15	.	TRBJ1-5	.	CATSSRQTGQPQHF	TGTGCCACCAGCTCTCGACAGACGGGCCAGCCCCAGCATTTT
TRBV6-1	few	TRBJ1-5	.	CASSSQGSNQPQHF	TGTGCCAGCAGCTCCCAGGGTAGCAATCAGCCCCAGCATTTT
TRBV7-2	once	TRBJ2-7	.	CASSLATGDYEQYF	TGTGCCAGCAGCTTAGCGACGGGGGACTACGAGCAGTACTTC
TRBV7-2	few	TRBJ2-3	.	CASSFLVILGDTQYF	TGTGCCAGCAGCTTCCTAGTGATATTAGGGGATACGCAGTATTTT
TRBV20-1	few	TRBJ2-2	TRBD1	CSATRDRGPLTGELFF	TGCAGTGCCACCCGGGACAGGGGCCCTTTGACCGGGGAGCTGTTTTTT
TRBV7-2	medium-sized	TRBJ1-6	TRBD1	CASSFRQGNSPLHF	TGTGCCAGCAGCTTCCGACAGGGTAATTCACCCCTCCACTTT
TRBV7-2	.	TRBJ2-1	TRBD2	CAGGGSGRNEQFF	TGTGCCGGAGGGGGTAGCGGGAGGAATGAGCAGTTCTTC
TRBV7-3	.	TRBJ1-2	TRBD1	CASSPFGQGANYGYTF	TGTGCCAGCAGCCCATTCGGACAGGGGGCGAACTATGGCTACACCTTC
TRBV20-1	few	TRBJ1-2	.	CSARGSGLYGYTF	TGCAGTGCTAGAGGTTCGGGATTATATGGCTACACCTTC
TRBV27	.	TRBJ2-2	TRBD2	CASSWGGDTGELFF	TGTGCCAGCAGTTGGGGGGGGGACACCGGGGAGCTGTTTTTT
TRBV20-1	.	TRBJ2-5	TRBD1	CSARGQGAFLETQYF	TGCAGTGCTAGGGGACAGGGGGCGTTTTTGGAGACCCAGTACTTC
TRBV28	few	TRBJ1-1	.	CASSLWQGNTEAFF	TGTGCCAGCAGTTTATGGCAAGGGAACACTGAAGCTTTCTTT
TRBV20-1	.	TRBJ2-7	.	CSSPAGAYEQYF	TGCAGTTCGCCAGCAGGGGCTTACGAGCAGTACTTC
TRBV2	few	TRBJ1-5	TRBD1	CASSTGEWGNQPQHF	TGTGCCAGCAGTACAGGGGAATGGGGCAATCAGCCCCAGCATTTT
TRBV15	.	TRBJ1-6	.	CATSRVRQPYSPLHF	TGTGCCACCAGCAGGGTCCGACAGCCCTATTCACCCCTCCACTTT
TRBV5-4	.	TRBJ1-2	.	CASSLAGRGTHGYTF	TGTGCCAGCAGCTTGGCTGGACGGGGAACCCATGGCTACACCTTC
TRBV12-3/TRBV12-4	.	TRBJ1-2	TRBD1	CASRPDRAEGYTF	TGTGCCAGCAGACCCGACAGGGCGGAGGGCTACACCTTC
TRBV7-2	.	TRBJ2-7	.	CASIESQGIAYEQYF	TGTGCCAGCATCGAATCCCAGGGTATCGCCTACGAGCAGTACTTC
TRBV6-5	.	TRBJ1-5	.	CASSYGIYSNQPQHF	TGTGCCAGCAGTTACGGGATTTATAGCAATCAGCCCCAGCATTTT
TRBV20-1	few	TRBJ2-7	TRBD1	CSAFRRTGSYEQYF	TGCAGTGCTTTCCGTAGGACAGGGTCCTACGAGCAGTACTTC
TRBV19	.	TRBJ2-2	TRBD2	CASSLTSGGWNTGELFF	TGTGCCAGTAGTTTGACTAGCGGGGGGTGGAACACCGGGGAGCTGTTTTTT
TRBV6-5	.	TRBJ1-6	.	CASSYVGVRASPLHF	TGTGCCAGCAGTTACGTGGGGGTTAGGGCGTCACCCCTCCACTTT
TRBV19	.	TRBJ2-1	.	CASSTRSQNNEQFF	TGTGCCAGTAGTACCCGAAGTCAGAACAATGAGCAGTTCTTC
TRBV7-2	.	TRBJ1-2	.	CASSLSRGFGGTSGYTF	TGTGCCAGCAGCTTATCTAGAGGGTTCGGGGGAACGAGTGGCTACACCTTC
TRBV12-2	.	TRBJ2-3	.	CASRLANFRVGFPDTQYF	TGTGCAAGTCGCTTAGCGAATTTTAGGGTTGGTTTTCCAGATACGCAGTATTTT
TRBV2	.	TRBJ1-2	.	CASSDRGSIYGYTF	TGTGCCAGCAGTGACAGGGGAAGTATTTATGGCTACACCTTC
TRBV7-2	few	TRBJ2-2	.	CASSLMGTGELFF	TGTGCCAGCAGCTTAATGGGCACCGGGGAGCTGTTTTTT
TRBV5-1	.	TRBJ2-5	TRBD1	CASSLAGTGVWTQYF	TGCGCCAGCAGCTTGGCCGGGACAGGGGTGTGGACCCAGTACTTC
TRBV19	.	TRBJ2-7	.	CASRGGKEGGQSPYEQYF	TGTGCCAGTCGCGGGGGGAAAGAGGGGGGACAGTCGCCCTACGAGCAGTACTTC
TRBV7-6	.	TRBJ2-7	TRBD2	CASSLATSGYDEQYF	TGTGCCAGCAGCTTGGCGACTAGCGGGTATGATGAGCAGTACTTC
TRBV19	.	TRBJ2-2	TRBD1	CASRAKTGAPNTGELFF	TGTGCCAGTAGAGCAAAGACAGGGGCCCCGAACACCGGGGAGCTGTTTTTT
TRBV6-5	.	TRBJ1-2	TRBD1	CASSSGTGVVGYGYTF	TGTGCCAGCAGTTCCGGGACAGGGGTTGTAGGGTATGGCTACACCTTC
TRBV27	.	TRBJ1-5	.	CASHGGSSNQPQHF	TGTGCCAGCCACGGAGGGAGTAGCAATCAGCCCCAGCATTTT
TRBV4-1	.	TRBJ1-2	.	CASSQEGIRGQGYTF	TGCGCCAGCAGCCAAGAGGGGATCAGGGGACAAGGCTACACCTTC
TRBV21-1	.	TRBJ2-1	.	CASSKEIARTSYNEQFF	TGTGCCAGCAGCAAAGAAATAGCGCGCACCTCCTACAATGAGCAGTTCTTC
TRBV6-4	.	TRBJ1-2	.	CASSDFFARGYGYTF	TGTGCCAGCAGTGACTTTTTCGCCAGGGGCTATGGCTACACCTTC
TRBV20-1	once	TRBJ2-7	TRBD2	CSAGVTSGGHRTSSSYEQYF	TGCAGTGCTGGGGTGACTAGCGGGGGGCACCGAACCTCAAGCTCCTACGAGCAGTACTTC
TRBV7-9	.	TRBJ1-1	.	CASSLAGREESTEAFF	TGTGCCAGCAGCTTAGCAGGTAGGGAGGAGAGCACTGAAGCTTTCTTT
TRBV27	once	TRBJ1-5	.	CASSPLGTARNQPQHF	TGTGCCAGCAGTCCGCTCGGGACGGCCAGGAATCAGCCCCAGCATTTT
TRBV24-1	.	TRBJ2-7	.	CATSDGALSEQYF	TGTGCCACCAGTGACGGGGCTCTAAGCGAGCAGTACTTC
TRBV20-1	.	TRBJ2-4	TRBD2	CSAREETSAYF	TGCAGTGCTAGGGAAGAAACTAGCGCATACTTC
TRBV20-1	.	TRBJ2-3	.	CSARPSTDTQYF	TGCAGTGCTAGACCTAGCACAGATACGCAGTATTTT
TRBV5-1	.	TRBJ2-5	.	CASSSGGGRGQETQYF	TGCGCCAGCAGCTCAGGGGGCGGGAGGGGACAAGAGACCCAGTACTTC
TRBV6-1	few	TRBJ1-5	.	CALCPPTNQPQHF	TGTGCTCTGTGCCCACCAACAAATCAGCCCCAGCATTTT
TRBV7-2	few	TRBJ1-2	.	CASSPYDSDGYTF	TGTGCCAGCAGCCCCTATGACAGTGATGGCTACACCTTC